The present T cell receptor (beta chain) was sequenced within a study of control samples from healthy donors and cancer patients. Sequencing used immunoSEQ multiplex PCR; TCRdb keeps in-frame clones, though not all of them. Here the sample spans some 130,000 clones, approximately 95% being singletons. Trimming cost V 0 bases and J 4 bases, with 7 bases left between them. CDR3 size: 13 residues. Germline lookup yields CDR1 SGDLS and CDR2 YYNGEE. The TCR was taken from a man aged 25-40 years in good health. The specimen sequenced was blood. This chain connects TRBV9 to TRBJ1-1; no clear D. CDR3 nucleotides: TGTGCCAGCAGCGTAGGGGCAGGCACTGAAGCTTTCTTT. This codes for CASSVGAGTEAFF. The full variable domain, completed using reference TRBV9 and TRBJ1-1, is DSGVTQTPKHLITATGQRVTLRCSPRSGDLSVYWYQQSLDQGLQFLIQYYNGEERAKGNILERFSAQQFPDLHSELNLSSLELGDSALYFCASSVGAGTEAFFGQGTRLTVV.